Shown below are 19 T cell receptor beta chains from a single sample sequenced in a study of T-cell memory formation after mild COVID-19. Using its own MiXCR run on the 5' RACE reads, TCRdb lists one record per CDR3 protein. The sample contains around 370,000 distinct CDR3 sequences, 21% of which appear only once. The source material was PBMCs or a T cell subset sorted from them (not recorded which). The receptors shown here come from an adult woman who had mild COVID-19 (a few samples of this study predate the infection). Cell type and time point are not known.

In its sample, this clonotype was seen many times. This chain connects TRBV5-1 to TRBJ2-1, with D perhaps matching TRBD2 (7 bases). The CDR3 contains 15 residues. Germline values: CDR1 SGHRS, CDR2 YFSETQ. V was trimmed by 0 bases and J by 8 bases, leaving 15 bases between them. The CDR3: CASSLDGGALYEQFF. DNA of the CDR3: TGCGCCAGCAGCTTGGATGGGGGGGCATTGTATGAGCAGTTCTTC.

The CDR3 loop reads CASTPWTGGVDSKNIQYF. The CDR3, as DNA: TGTGCCAGTACACCTTGGACAGGGGGAGTGGATTCCAAAAACATTCAGTACTTC. The chain employs TRBV19 and TRBJ2-4; the match to TRBD1 covers 10 bases. Germline V gives CDR1 LNHDA, CDR2 SQIVND (reference sequence). The trim removed 7 bases at V and 2 bases at J, leaving 14 bases unmatched. The CDR3 covers 18 residues.

V gene TRBV5-1 combines with J gene TRBJ2-5, with D possibly matching TRBD1 (6 bases). The CDR3 runs 15 residues. The germline V gene encodes CDR1 SGHRS and CDR2 YFSETQ. Trimming pared 0 bases from V and 0 bases from J, leaving 9 bases between. Here the CDR3 DNA reads TGCGCCAGCAGCTTGGAGGGACAATACCAAGAGACCCAGTACTTC. Encoded protein: CASSLEGQYQETQYF. The entire variable domain, with the rest obtained from reference TRBV5-1 and TRBJ2-5, is as follows: KAGVTQTPRYLIKTRGQQVTLSCSPISGHRSVSWYQQTPGQGLQFLFEYFSETQRNKGNFPGRFSGRQFSNSRSEMNVSTLELGDSALYLCASSLEGQYQETQYFGPGTRLLVL.

This clonotype came up a few times. The chain links TRBV2 to TRBJ2-5; the D gene is possibly TRBD1 (5 bases). V was shortened by 6 bases and J by 5 bases, with 16 bases between the two germline ends. The germline V gene has CDR1 SNHLY and CDR2 FYNNEI. The CDR3 contains 14 residues. The chain's CDR3 is CASSDRGILETQYF. CDR3 nucleotide sequence: TGTGCCAGCAGCGACAGAGGTATACTGGAGACCCAGTACTTC.

This rearrangement joins TRBV30 to TRBJ2-5; 10 bases are shared with TRBD2. The CDR3 runs 14 residues. Germline trimming cut 6 bases from V and 4 bases from J; bases unmatched to any gene: 8. Germline V gene lookup returns CDR1 GTSNPN and CDR2 SVGIG (reference sequence). CDR3 sequence: CACSGRAIVETQYF. DNA of the CDR3: TGTGCCTGCAGCGGGAGGGCCATTGTAGAGACCCAGTACTTC.

This clonotype has just a few counts. The chain couples TRBV5-6 to TRBJ2-7, with D hard to call. Between the trimmed V and J ends, which lost 0 bases and 1 base, there was a span of 8 bases. This CDR3 is built from 14 residues. From germline, CDR1 is SGHDT and CDR2 YYEEEE. The CDR3 is CASSLGGKSYEQYF. The CDR3, as DNA: TGTGCCAGCAGCTTGGGAGGCAAATCCTACGAGCAGTACTTC.

This clonotype has only a few counts. The chain is built from TRBV24-1 and TRBJ2-1; perhaps TRBD1 as D (5 bases). The CDR3 has 15 amino acids. CDR1 and CDR2 (germline): KGHDR, SFDVKD. The V gene lost 7 bases and the J gene lost 2 bases, with 14 bases spanning the gap. The CDR3 coding sequence is TGTGCCACCAGCCCTGGTAGGACAACCTACAATGAGCAGTTCTTC. This gives the protein CATSPGRTTYNEQFF.

The chain employs TRBV7-3 and TRBJ2-5; 8 positions match TRBD2. Germline V gives CDR1 SGHTA, CDR2 FQGTGA. The CDR3 is made up of 16 amino acids. Losses at the gene ends were 5 bases for V and 2 bases for J; bases not matched to a gene: 10. The CDR3: CASSPYAGLGQETQYF. The DNA for the CDR3 is TGTGCCAGCAGCCCCTACGCGGGACTAGGGCAAGAGACCCAGTACTTC.

The J gene is TRBJ2-5, the V gene TRBV2, with a possible D match to TRBD2 (5 bases). The CDR3 length is 16 residues. CDR1 SNHLY and CDR2 FYNNEI come from the germline V gene. Trimming shortened V by 4 bases and J by 4 bases, and 19 bases separated the two germline ends. The CDR3 region is CASSATPGESAETQYF. CDR3 DNA: TGTGCCAGCAGTGCCACACCCGGGGAGTCTGCAGAGACCCAGTACTTC. Looking up the rest from reference TRBV2 and TRBJ2-5 gives the full variable domain: EPEVTQTPSHQVTQMGQEVILRCVPISNHLYFYWYRQILGQKVEFLVSFYNNEISEKSEIFDDQFSVERPDGSNFTLKIRSTKLEDSAMYFCASSATPGESAETQYFGPGTRLLVL.

This clonotype appeared many times. The chain joins TRBV20-1 to TRBJ2-7, with D possibly TRBD2 on 5 matching bases. CDR1 and CDR2 (germline): DFQATT, SNEGSKA (reference sequence). Trimming removed 2 bases from V and 3 bases from J, with 5 bases in between. The CDR3 has 11 amino acids. CDR3 loop: CSARRDYEQYF. The CDR3 DNA reads TGCAGTGCTAGACGGGACTACGAGCAGTACTTC.

The chain has TRBV5-4 and TRBJ2-3; 7 nucleotides line up with TRBD2. CDR3 length: 14 amino acids. Germline CDR1 reads SGHNT; CDR2 reads YYREEE (reference sequence). V lost 3 bases to trimming and J lost 3 bases; unmatched junction nucleotides: 4. As DNA, the CDR3 is TGTGCCAGCAGCTCCCGGACTAGGACAGATACGCAGTATTTT. Translation gives CASSSRTRTDTQYF.

This clonotype appeared a few times. The rearrangement links TRBV15 to TRBJ1-2, with D unresolved. Per the germline V gene, CDR1 is LNHNV and CDR2 is YYDKDF (reference sequence). The V end was cut by 0 bases, the J end by 3 bases, with 11 bases between. The CDR3 covers 15 residues. Here the CDR3 reads CATSRDAGYDYGYTF. In DNA, the CDR3 is TGTGCCACCAGCAGAGACGCGGGATATGACTATGGCTACACCTTC. Full variable domain (rest looked up from reference TRBV15 and TRBJ1-2): DAMVIQNPRYQVTQFGKPVTLSCSQTLNHNVMYWYQQKSSQAPKLLFHYYDKDFNNEADTPDNFQSRRPNTSFCFLDIRSPGLGDTAMYLCATSRDAGYDYGYTFGSGTRLTVV.

The rearrangement uses TRBV7-2 and TRBJ1-2; 7 nucleotides line up with TRBD1. CDR3 length: 13 amino acids. CDR1 and CDR2 (germline): SGHTA, FQGNSA. With V trimmed by 1 base and J by 6 bases, 2 bases remained unmatched. The CDR3 DNA sequence: TGTGCCAGCAGCTTAGGTGGGACAGATGGCTACACCTTC. Its translation is CASSLGGTDGYTF. The complete variable domain, with remaining parts taken from reference TRBV7-2 and TRBJ1-2, reads GAGVSQSPSNKVTEKGKDVELRCDPISGHTALYWYRQSLGQGLEFLIYFQGNSAPDKSGLPSDRFSAERTGGSVSTLTIQRTQQEDSAVYLCASSLGGTDGYTFGSGTRLTVV.

In this sample, this clonotype turned up a few times. The V gene is TRBV3-2, the J gene TRBJ2-2; the table's D gene call, TRBD2, was not cross checked with the DNA. TRBV3-2 counts as a pseudogene. This CDR3 region has 16 residues. CDR3 nucleotide sequence: TGTGCCAGCAGCCAAGAGGACGGGAGGGTCACCGGGGAGCTGTTTTTT. Its protein is CASSQEDGRVTGELFF.

Only a few counts were recorded for this clonotype. The chain couples TRBV6-5 to TRBJ2-7; possibly TRBD1 for D (6 bases). The V gene lost 6 bases and the J gene lost 6 bases, with 18 bases spanning the gap. The CDR3 is made up of 14 amino acids. Germline CDR1 is MNHEY and CDR2 is SVGAGI. CDR3: CASRDSRVGSEQYF. In nucleotides, the CDR3 is TGTGCCAGCAGGGACAGCCGCGTGGGATCCGAGCAGTACTTC.

This chain links TRBV5-5 with TRBJ2-7, with a possible D match to TRBD2 (7 bases). Trimming pared 4 bases from V and 3 bases from J, leaving 17 bases between. CDR1 SGHKS and CDR2 YYEKEE come from the germline V gene (reference sequence). This CDR3 is 15 amino acids long. CDR3 amino acids: CASSGGGTPGYEQYF. In DNA, the CDR3 is TGTGCCAGCAGCGGGGGGGGGACACCAGGCTACGAGCAGTACTTC.

This clonotype turned up a few times. The rearrangement uses TRBV4-1 and TRBJ2-7; no clear D gene. Germline loops: CDR1 MGHRA, CDR2 YSYEKL. Trimming took off 1 base at V and 0 bases at J, with 19 bases between the two ends. CDR3 length: 18 amino acids. CDR3 DNA sequence: TGCGCCAGCAGCCAAGCCTCCGCTACAGAGCCGTACTCCTACGAGCAGTACTTC. It encodes CASSQASATEPYSYEQYF.

This clonotype occurred a few times. The chain combines TRBV2 with TRBJ2-4; 7 bases align to TRBD2. Germline V lookup: CDR1 SNHLY, CDR2 FYNNEI. The CDR3 has 15 amino acids. The trim removed 6 bases at V and 3 bases at J, leaving 8 bases unmatched. The DNA for the CDR3 is TGTGCCAGCAGCCCCACTAGCGCAGGCAAAAACATTCAGTACTTC. Its protein is CASSPTSAGKNIQYF.

This clonotype has more than one count but fewer than ten. The chain links TRBV29-1 to TRBJ2-1, with TRBD2 matching 12 bases. Germline CDR1 is SQVTM and CDR2 is ANQGSEA. The junction had 7 bases not matched to a gene; V was cut back by 7 bases and J by 0 bases. The CDR3 extends over 16 amino acids. CDR3 amino acids: CSALVGLAGSYNEQFF. CDR3 nucleotides: TGCAGCGCGTTGGTGGGACTAGCGGGCTCCTACAATGAGCAGTTCTTC.